The T cell receptor (beta chain) described here comes from a study of T cell repertoires in cytomegalovirus infection. Study information: Public TCR beta signatures marked donors with CMV infection and the matching HLA.

TCRdb re-analysed the reads in MiXCR, keeping a single row per CDR3 protein. The data hold around 450,000 distinct CDR3 sequences, with approximately 30% observed a single time. Study results and limitations: CMV carriers with the relevant HLA were identified by cumulative public TCR beta family frequency. The study found HLA-C-restricted CMV-specific TCR beta clonotypes dominating the ex vivo response.

This clonotype was found a few times. Its antigen remains unidentified. The TCR was taken from a human donor in good health (CMV status not recorded). Some clones in this sample may be carry-over from other donors' samples. The sequencing input was PBMCs.

The CDR3 spells CASKGGAQETQYF. The CDR3 DNA reads TGTGCCAGCAAAGGCGGGGCCCAAGAGACCCAGTACTTC. The chain joins TRBV2 to TRBJ2-5, with D possibly matching TRBD2 (6 bases). The V and J ends lost 7 bases and 1 base respectively, with 10 bases between them. The CDR3 has 13 residues. The germline V gene has CDR1 SNHLY and CDR2 FYNNEI.